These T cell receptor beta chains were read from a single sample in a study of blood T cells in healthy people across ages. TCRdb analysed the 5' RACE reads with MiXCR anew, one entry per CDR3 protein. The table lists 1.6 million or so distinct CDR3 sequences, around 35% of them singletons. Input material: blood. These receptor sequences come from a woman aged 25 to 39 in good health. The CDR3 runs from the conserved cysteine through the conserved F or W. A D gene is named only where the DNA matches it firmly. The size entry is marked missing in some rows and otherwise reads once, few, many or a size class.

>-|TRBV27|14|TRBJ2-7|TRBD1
TGTGCCAGCAGCCGGGCCGGGACAGGGGTCGAGCAGTACTTC
CASSRAGTGVEQYF
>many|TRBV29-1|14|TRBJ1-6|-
TGCAGCGTTCAGGGACTCTCCTATAATTCACCCCTCCACTTT
CSVQGLSYNSPLHF
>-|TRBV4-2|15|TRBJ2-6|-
TGTGCCAGCAGCACCAGCTTCTCTGGGGCCAACGTCCTGACTTTC
CASSTSFSGANVLTF
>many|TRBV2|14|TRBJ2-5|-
TGTGCCAGCAGTGTCGACACGGCAGTGGAGACCCAGTACTTC
CASSVDTAVETQYF
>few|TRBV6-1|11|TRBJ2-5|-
TGTGCCAGCAGGACCTTCAGGACCCAGTACTTC
CASRTFRTQYF
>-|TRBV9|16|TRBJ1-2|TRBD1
TGTGCCAGCAGTGGAGATCAGGGGGCGCATTACTATGGCTACACCTTC
CASSGDQGAHYYGYTF
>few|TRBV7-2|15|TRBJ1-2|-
TGTGCCAGCAGCAAGCTTATTGGGGCCGGCTATGGCTACACCTTC
CASSKLIGAGYGYTF
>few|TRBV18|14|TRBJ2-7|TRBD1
TGTGCCAGCTCACCAATCGGGACAGGGGGCGAGCAGTACTTC
CASSPIGTGGEQYF
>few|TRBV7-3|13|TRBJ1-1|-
TGTGCCAGCAGCTTAAGAGGCCTTCCTGAAGCTTTCTTT
CASSLRGLPEAFF
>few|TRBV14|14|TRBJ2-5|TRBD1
TGTGCCAGCAGCCAGAGCGACAGGGTCGAGACCCAGTACTTC
CASSQSDRVETQYF
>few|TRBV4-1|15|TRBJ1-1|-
TGCGCCAGCAGCCATCCCCGACAGGCCAACACTGAAGCTTTCTTT
CASSHPRQANTEAFF
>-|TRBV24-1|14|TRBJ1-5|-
TGTGCCACCAGTACCACGGAGGGGGTTCAGCCCCAGCATTTT
CATSTTEGVQPQHF
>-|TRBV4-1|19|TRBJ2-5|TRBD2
TGCGCCAGCAGCCAAGATGACCCCAGATCAGCTAGCGGGTTGAACGGGCAGTACTTC
CASSQDDPRSASGLNGQYF
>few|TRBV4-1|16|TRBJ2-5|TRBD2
TGCGCCAGCAGCCAAGTCGTAGCGGGAGAAGAAGAGACCCAGTACTTC
CASSQVVAGEEETQYF
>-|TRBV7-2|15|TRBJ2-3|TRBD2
TGTGCCAGCAGCTTAAGGACTAGCGAAGCAGATACGCAGTATTTT
CASSLRTSEADTQYF
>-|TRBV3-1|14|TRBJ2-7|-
TGTGCCAGCAGCCAAGCCCCTAGGGCCTACGAGCAGTACTTC
CASSQAPRAYEQYF
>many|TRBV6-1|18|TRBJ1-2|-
TGTGCCAGCAGTGAGAGTCCAAGACAATTCCCCCTCAACTATGGCTACACCTTC
CASSESPRQFPLNYGYTF
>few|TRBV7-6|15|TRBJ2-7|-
TGTGCCAGCAGCCCCGCCTTGGGGCGGGCTTACGAGCAGTACTTC
CASSPALGRAYEQYF
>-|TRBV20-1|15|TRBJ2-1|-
TGCAGTGCTAGTATCCCGAGAGGATTCTACGATGAGCAGTTCTTC
CSASIPRGFYDEQFF
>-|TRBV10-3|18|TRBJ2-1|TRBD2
TGTGCCATCAGTGAGTCCGGCCGGGGGGGGGACTTTAGCAATGAGCAGTTCTTC
CAISESGRGGDFSNEQFF
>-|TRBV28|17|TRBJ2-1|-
TGTGCCAGCAGCCCCCGTCGGACGGGGGTCTCCTACAATGGGCAGTTCTTC
CASSPRRTGVSYNGQFF
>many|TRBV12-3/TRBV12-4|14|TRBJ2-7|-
TGTGCCAGCAGTTTAGGGGACAAGATCTACGAGCAGTACTTC
CASSLGDKIYEQYF
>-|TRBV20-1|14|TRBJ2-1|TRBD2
TGCAGTGCTAGCTCAAGCGGGGGGGCGACTGAGCAGTTCTTC
CSASSSGGATEQFF
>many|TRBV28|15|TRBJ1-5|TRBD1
TGCGCCAGCAGCCTCGGACAGGGTTACAGACAGCCCCAGCATTTT
CASSLGQGYRQPQHF
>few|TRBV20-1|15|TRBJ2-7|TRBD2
TGCAGTGCTAGGGACCCCCCAGCGGGGAGGTACGAGCAGTACTTC
CSARDPPAGRYEQYF
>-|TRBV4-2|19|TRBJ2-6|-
TGTGCCAGCAGCCAAGATCGATTCCGTGGTGTGGCTGGGGCCAACGTCCTGACTTTC
CASSQDRFRGVAGANVLTF
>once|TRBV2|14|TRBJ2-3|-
TGTGCCAGCAGTTGGATGGATAACACAGATACGCAGTATTTT
CASSWMDNTDTQYF
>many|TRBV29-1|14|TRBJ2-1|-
TGCAGCGGGGGACTTTTGAGCTCCTACAATGAGCAGTTCTTC
CSGGLLSSYNEQFF
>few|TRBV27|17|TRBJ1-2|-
TGTGCCAGCAGTACTACGGACAGCTTAGGAGCGGGTTATGGCTACACCTTC
CASSTTDSLGAGYGYTF
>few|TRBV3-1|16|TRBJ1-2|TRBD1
TGTGCCAGCAGCCATCCCTTGGGGACAGATAACTATGGCTACACCTTC
CASSHPLGTDNYGYTF
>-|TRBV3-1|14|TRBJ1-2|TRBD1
TGTGCCAGCAGCCAAACGACAGGGGGCTTGGGCTACACCTTC
CASSQTTGGLGYTF
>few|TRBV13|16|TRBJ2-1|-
TGTGCCAGCAGCTCTACCGGGACCGCTGTCGGCGATGAGCAGTTCTTC
CASSSTGTAVGDEQFF
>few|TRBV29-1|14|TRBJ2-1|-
TGCAGCGTGGCAGTGGAGGACAACTACAATGAGCAGTTCTTC
CSVAVEDNYNEQFF
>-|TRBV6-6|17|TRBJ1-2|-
TGTGCCAGCAGAAAGGGAGGAGGGGTCCCAGCTAACTATGGCTACACCTTC
CASRKGGGVPANYGYTF
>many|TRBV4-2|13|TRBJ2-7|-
TGTGCCAGCAGCCAAGATCTGCGCTACGAGCAGTACTTC
CASSQDLRYEQYF
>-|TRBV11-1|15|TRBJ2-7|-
TGTGCCAGTAGCTTAGGGTCAGTAACGATGCGGGAGCAGTACTTC
CASSLGSVTMREQYF
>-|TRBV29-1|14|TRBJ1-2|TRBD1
TGCAGCGCTGAAGGGCAGGGGGTGAACTATGGCTACACCTTC
CSAEGQGVNYGYTF
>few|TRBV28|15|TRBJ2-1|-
TGTGCCAGCAGTTTTAAGGGGCAGATCAATAATGAGCAGTTCTTC
CASSFKGQINNEQFF
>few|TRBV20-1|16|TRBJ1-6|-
TGCAGTGCCATCCAGGGATTCGCCTCCTATAATTCACCCCTCCACTTT
CSAIQGFASYNSPLHF
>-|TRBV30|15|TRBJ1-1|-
TGTGCCTGGAGTGTACCCAGGGGTGAATGGACTGAAGCTTTCTTT
CAWSVPRGEWTEAFF
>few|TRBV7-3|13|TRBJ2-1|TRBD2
TGTGCCAGCAGCCCCGGGACTAGCGGAATGCAGTTCTTC
CASSPGTSGMQFF
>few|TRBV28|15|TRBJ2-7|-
TGTGCCAGCAGTTTAGAGATGGGGGCGGGCTACGAGCAGTACTTC
CASSLEMGAGYEQYF
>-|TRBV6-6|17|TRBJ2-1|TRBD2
TGTGCCAGCAGTTCTCCTAGCGGGGGGGCCGTGGTCCATGAGCAGTTCTTC
CASSSPSGGAVVHEQFF
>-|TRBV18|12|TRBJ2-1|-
TGTGCCAGCTCACCACCCAGCGGTCCCGAGTTCTTC
CASSPPSGPEFF
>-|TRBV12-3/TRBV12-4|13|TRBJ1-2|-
TGTGCCAGCGGCGGGACATTGATGTCAGGCTACACCTTC
CASGGTLMSGYTF
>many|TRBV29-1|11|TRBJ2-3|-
TGCAGCGTTGACAGCACAGATACGCAGTATTTT
CSVDSTDTQYF
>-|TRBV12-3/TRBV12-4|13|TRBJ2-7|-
TGTGCCAGCAATTGGGGGGCAGGATACGAGCAGTACTTC
CASNWGAGYEQYF
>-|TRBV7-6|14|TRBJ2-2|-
TGTGCCAGCAGCTTGGAGATCGGGACCGGGGAGCTGTTTTTT
CASSLEIGTGELFF
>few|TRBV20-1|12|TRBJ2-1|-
TGCAGCAGTCTGGGACGCCACAATGAGCAGTTCTTC
CSSLGRHNEQFF
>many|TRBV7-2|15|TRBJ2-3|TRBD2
TGTGCCAGCGCCTTGATGGACGGGAGGGAAGATACGCAGTATTTT
CASALMDGREDTQYF
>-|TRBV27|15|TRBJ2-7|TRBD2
TGTGCCAGCAGTGCGACTAGCGGATCTACCTACGAGCAGTACTTC
CASSATSGSTYEQYF
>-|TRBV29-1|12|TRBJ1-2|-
TGCAGCGTTGAGGCAGGACGGGAGGGCTACACCTTC
CSVEAGREGYTF
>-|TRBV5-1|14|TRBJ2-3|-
TGCGCCAGCAGCTTTGATCCTAGCACAGATACGCAGTATTTT
CASSFDPSTDTQYF
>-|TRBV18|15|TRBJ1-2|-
TGTGCCAGCTCACCACCGTCGCAGACTGTCTATGGCTACACCTTC
CASSPPSQTVYGYTF
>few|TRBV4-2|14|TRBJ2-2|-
TGTGCCAGCAGCCAAGATTTAGGGCCCGGGGAGCTGTTTTTT
CASSQDLGPGELFF